This T cell receptor (beta chain) was recovered during a study of CD8 T cells in Susac syndrome (dated by TCRdb to about 2019). Describing the broader study: Among the sequenced Susac syndrome patients, more than five had clinically active disease and about 8 were in clinical remission. CD8+ T cell repertoire clonality was compared between fewer than 13 healthy donors, around 14 Susac syndrome patients and roughly 15 multiple sclerosis patients. At blood withdrawal, Susac syndrome patients were either therapy-naive, taking corticosteroids (in some cases with IVIg as well), or taking IVIg alone. The study used repertoire sequencing to test whether antigen drove CD8+ T cell activation and differentiation in Susac syndrome.

RNA was extracted using the RNeasy kit, and about 0.45 to 1 ug of the RNA was reverse transcribed with random hexamers. The immunoSEQ multiplex PCR assay, covering 54 Vbeta and 13 Jbeta segments, was used to amplify TCR beta CDR3 regions. PCR amplification bias was corrected by using a synthetic template baseline for primer optimization and computational correction. Per the authors' processing: Reads were assigned to V, D and J genes according to IMGT and analyzed in immunoSEQ Analyzer, with only productive sequences retained. Clonality was computed as one minus Shannon entropy normalized by log2 of the number of productive unique sequences. Public and private clones were assessed among the 100 most prevalent clones of each patient and control. A clone was defined as Susac-specific if it was absent from the healthy and MS cohorts, from 1052 published viral clones and from other ImmuneACCESS disease sequences. TCRdb reprocessed the public reads (quality trimming at Q25 with fastp, clone calling with MiXCR) and kept in-frame beta chains. Each CDR3 protein gets just one entry, which takes the most common genes and DNA from the rows behind it. TCRdb, not the original authors, processed these V and J calls. The sample records about 83,000 distinct CDR3 sequences, roughly 95% of which are singletons. Of the sample, about 0.41% is held by the ten largest clones.

Cut back by 3 bases and 0 bases, the V and J ends lie 12 bases apart. The CDR3, from cysteine to phenylalanine, totals 16 residues. The read is trimmed to its CDR3 DNA, 48 bases read in frame from base 1. Sequences DFQATT (CDR1) and SNEGSKA (CDR2) are obtained from the germline V gene (reference sequence). About this clonotype itself: It has no known antigen specificity. No clone much larger than this one lies a single base away; base qualities are absent.

The investigation overall reported the following: The number of individuals in the TCR sequencing and HLA analysis was acknowledged as relatively small. Clonal expansion was seen in Susac syndrome CD8+ repertoires, peaking in CD8+ TEMRA cells and being greater in clinically active patients than in remitting ones. In the total CD8+ and CD8+ TEMRA repertoires, about 16 and five Susac-specific public clones, respectively, were identified.

Peripheral blood CD8+ and CD4+ T cells from healthy donors, Susac syndrome patients and multiple sclerosis patients were profiled using high-throughput TCR beta sequencing. The Susac syndrome patients fulfilled recently defined diagnostic criteria for either definite or probable disease. Bulk CD8+ and CD4+ T cells were purified magnetically by negative isolation, whereas CD8+ TEMRA cells were enriched by FACS. Blood was collected in EDTA tubes and processed within 24 hours, with PBMCs isolated through density gradient centrifugation. PBMCs intended for TCR sequencing were frozen in liquid nitrogen and were later thawed in a 37 degrees C water bath. The sorted or isolated CD4+, CD8+ and CD8+ TEMRA cells had a purity of 90% or higher.

The sequenced sample consisted of CD8+ T cells from PBMCs. The V and J genes are TRBV20-1 and TRBJ1-6, with TRBD1 tentatively as D gene (6 bases match). This TCR was recovered from a human donor with Susac syndrome. The CDR3 in this case is CSASADRSSYNSPLHF. The nucleotide sequence reads TGCAGTGCTAGTGCCGACAGGAGCTCCTATAATTCACCCCTCCACTTT.